This is a list of T cell receptor beta chains from one sample in a study of identical twins. TCRdb independently ran MiXCR on the 5' RACE reads; one entry per CDR3 protein. The sample yields some 97,000 distinct CDR3 sequences, 5.9% seen once. What was sequenced was memory T cells sorted from blood. The receptors here all came from a woman aged 45 to 65 in good health. Each CDR3 is given with its conserved first and last residue. The D gene is left open where the match is weak. Where a row states a size, it is once, few, many or the class of an expanded clone; other rows omit it.

>TRBV7-8|TRBJ1-5|.|many
CASSLRPDSPNQPQHF
TGTGCCAGCAGCTTGAGGCCCGACAGTCCCAATCAGCCCCAGCATTTT
>TRBV7-8|TRBJ2-1|.|few
CASSLGIDTLQNEQFF
TGTGCCAGCAGCTTGGGCATCGACACCCTCCAGAATGAGCAGTTCTTC
>TRBV9|TRBJ1-4|.|few
CASSVGPGTNEKLFF
TGTGCCAGCAGCGTAGGGCCGGGGACGAATGAAAAACTGTTTTTT
>TRBV4-1|TRBJ2-6|TRBD1|many
CASSQDSGQGAGGANVLTF
TGCGCCAGCAGCCAAGACTCAGGACAGGGGGCCGGTGGGGCCAACGTCCTGACTTTC
>TRBV6-6|TRBJ2-2|TRBD1|once
CASGRQGETGELFF
TGTGCCAGCGGCCGACAGGGAGAAACCGGGGAGCTGTTTTTT
>TRBV12-3/TRBV12-4|TRBJ1-6|.|many
CASSLAPRTNSPLHF
TGTGCCAGCAGTTTAGCGCCGCGGACTAATTCACCCCTCCACTTT
>TRBV5-1|TRBJ2-1|.|many
CASSLAGNEQFF
TGCGCCAGCAGCTTGGCCGGGAATGAGCAGTTCTTC
>TRBV3-1|TRBJ1-1|.|many
CASSQVAGSGSEAFF
TGTGCCAGCAGCCAGGTCGCGGGCTCCGGCTCTGAAGCTTTCTTT
>TRBV20-1|TRBJ1-4|.|.
CSARQSTNEKLFF
TGCAGTGCTCGACAGAGTACTAATGAAAAACTGTTTTTT
>TRBV19|TRBJ1-1|.|many
CASSPRRGGSTEAFF
TGTGCCAGTAGTCCCCGAAGGGGAGGAAGTACTGAAGCTTTCTTT
>TRBV20-1|TRBJ2-7|.|many
CSALGEEVNEQYF
TGCAGTGCTCTGGGCGAGGAGGTAAACGAGCAGTACTTC
>TRBV3-1|TRBJ2-1|TRBD2|many
CASSQRGPGLLIEQFF
TGTGCCAGCAGCCAAAGAGGACCGGGACTACTAATTGAGCAGTTCTTC
>TRBV3-1|TRBJ2-7|.|once
CASSPSPVKGVYEQYF
TGCGCCAGCAGCCCCAGCCCGGTAAAGGGTGTCTACGAGCAGTACTTC
>TRBV5-1|TRBJ2-2|TRBD2|many
CASSVERGTGELFF
TGCGCCAGCAGTGTCGAGCGGGGCACCGGGGAGCTGTTTTTT
>TRBV6-6|TRBJ1-4|.|many
CASRTPGVDEKLFF
TGTGCCAGCAGAACCCCCGGGGTAGATGAAAAACTGTTTTTT
>TRBV4-2|TRBJ2-5|.|many
CASSPPDRRRGETQYF
TGTGCCAGCAGCCCGCCCGACCGGCGCCGGGGTGAGACCCAGTACTTC
>TRBV2|TRBJ2-3|.|few
CASSEFGASGTDTQYF
TGTGCCAGCAGTGAATTCGGCGCTAGCGGCACAGATACGCAGTATTTT
>TRBV24-1|TRBJ2-4|.|many
CATSDPPPNIQYF
TGTGCCACCAGTGATCCGCCTCCCAACATTCAGTACTTC
>TRBV20-1|TRBJ2-5|TRBD1|few
CSAAGTEKETQYF
TGCAGTGCGGCCGGGACAGAGAAAGAGACCCAGTACTTC
>TRBV12-5|TRBJ1-1|.|few
CASGLPHRQGPNLHTEAFF
TGTGCTAGTGGTTTGCCCCACCGGCAGGGGCCCAACCTCCACACTGAAGCTTTCTTT
>TRBV20-1|TRBJ2-1|.|many
CSASGLGRQFF
TGCAGTGCTAGCGGTCTAGGGCGGCAGTTCTTC
>TRBV20-1|TRBJ2-7|TRBD2|many
CSARGTLGTSAYEQYF
TGCAGTGCTAGAGGGACCCTCGGGACTAGCGCCTACGAGCAGTACTTC
>TRBV12-3/TRBV12-4|TRBJ2-1|.|few
CASSQFREQQFF
TGTGCCAGCAGTCAATTCCGGGAGCAGCAGTTCTTC
>TRBV12-3/TRBV12-4|TRBJ2-3|.|few
CASTSGIGTDTQYF
TGTGCCAGCACAAGCGGAATAGGCACAGATACGCAGTATTTT
>TRBV3-1|TRBJ1-5|.|.
CASSQDAGAGQPQHF
TGTGCCAGCAGCCAAGATGCGGGGGCTGGGCAGCCCCAGCATTTT
>TRBV27|TRBJ2-1|TRBD2|many
CASGLSGRWYEQFF
TGTGCCAGCGGGCTTAGCGGGAGGTGGTATGAGCAGTTCTTC
>TRBV15|TRBJ1-2|TRBD1|.
CATSRAQGAYGYTF
TGTGCCACCAGCAGAGCACAGGGGGCGTATGGCTACACCTTC
>TRBV6-5|TRBJ1-2|.|few
CASSYRRSRGGYGYTF
TGTGCCAGCAGTTACAGGCGTTCTCGGGGCGGCTATGGCTACACCTTC
>TRBV20-1|TRBJ2-5|.|many
CSARDGGGGTQYF
TGCAGTGCTAGAGATGGGGGCGGGGGGACCCAGTACTTC
>TRBV11-1|TRBJ2-5|.|many
CASSLRRGETQYF
TGTGCCAGCAGCTTGAGGAGAGGGGAGACCCAGTACTTC
>TRBV19|TRBJ1-5|.|many
CASSRLGARNQPQHF
TGTGCCAGTAGTAGACTTGGGGCTCGCAATCAGCCCCAGCATTTT
>TRBV5-1|TRBJ1-1|TRBD1|many
CASSLVRTGLEAFF
TGCGCCAGCAGCTTGGTTAGGACAGGACTTGAAGCTTTCTTT
>TRBV6-6|TRBJ2-3|.|many
CASSRDADTQYF
TGTGCCAGCAGCAGAGACGCAGATACGCAGTATTTT
>TRBV11-2|TRBJ2-4|.|many
CASSPRRGGQQNIQYF
TGTGCCAGCAGCCCTCGGAGGGGGGGACAACAAAACATTCAGTACTTC
>TRBV6-5|TRBJ2-7|.|many
CASSYGERYEQYF
TGTGCCAGCAGTTACGGGGAACGCTACGAGCAGTACTTC
>TRBV20-1|TRBJ2-3|.|many
CSASSGGFTDTQYF
TGCAGTGCATCATCCGGGGGTTTCACAGATACGCAGTATTTT
>TRBV27|TRBJ1-1|.|many
CASSFEMNTEAFF
TGTGCCAGCAGTTTTGAGATGAACACTGAAGCTTTCTTT
>TRBV6-1|TRBJ2-5|.|few
CASSEFSRAGGETQYF
TGTGCCAGCAGTGAATTCTCCAGGGCTGGGGGGGAGACCCAGTACTTC
>TRBV5-1|TRBJ2-1|TRBD2|many
CASSSGWGGYNEQFF
TGCGCCAGCAGCTCGGGCTGGGGAGGGTACAATGAGCAGTTCTTC
>TRBV14|TRBJ1-1|.|few
CASSQRGYGTEAFF
TGTGCCAGCAGCCAAAGGGGGTATGGAACTGAAGCTTTCTTT
>TRBV20-1|TRBJ2-2|.|many
CSARTMSTGELFF
TGCAGTGCTAGGACTATGTCCACCGGGGAGCTGTTTTTT
>TRBV20-1|TRBJ2-1|TRBD2|few
CSAPPSGKRGEQFF
TGCAGTGCTCCCCCTAGCGGCAAACGCGGTGAGCAGTTCTTC
>TRBV7-9|TRBJ2-3|.|many
CASSFTRDTQYF
TGTGCCAGCAGCTTTACTCGAGATACGCAGTATTTT
>TRBV6-5|TRBJ2-1|TRBD2|many
CASRLFSAGDSYNEQFF
TGTGCCAGCAGGTTGTTCTCCGCGGGAGACTCCTACAATGAGCAGTTCTTC
>TRBV7-9|TRBJ1-5|.|medium-sized
CASSLATYQSGFSNQPQHF
TGTGCCAGCAGCTTGGCCACCTACCAATCTGGGTTTAGCAATCAGCCCCAGCATTTT
>TRBV6-1|TRBJ1-6|.|.
CASIPTWTAYNSPLHF
TGTGCCAGCATCCCCACATGGACCGCGTATAATTCACCCCTCCACTTT
>TRBV29-1|TRBJ1-1|.|many
CSVEGGRGFTEAFF
TGCAGCGTTGAAGGGGGGCGGGGATTCACTGAAGCTTTCTTT
>TRBV5-1|TRBJ2-7|TRBD2|many
CASSYETSGYEQYF
TGCGCCAGCAGTTACGAGACTAGCGGCTACGAGCAGTACTTC
>TRBV19|TRBJ2-7|.|many
CASKGTYGAYEQYF
TGTGCCAGTAAAGGGACATACGGGGCATACGAGCAGTACTTC
>TRBV27|TRBJ1-5|.|many
CASSLGYSNQPQHF
TGTGCCAGCAGTTTGGGATATAGCAATCAGCCCCAGCATTTT
>TRBV20-1|TRBJ1-2|.|few
CSARGGQPNYGYTF
TGCAGTGCTAGGGGGGGGCAGCCAAACTATGGCTACACCTTC
>TRBV10-1|TRBJ2-3|TRBD2|many
CASSESGSGRAKGTDTQYF
TGCGCCAGCAGTGAGTCGGGTAGCGGGAGGGCCAAGGGCACAGATACGCAGTATTTT
>TRBV24-1|TRBJ2-1|TRBD2|many
CATSDHTVSGRGLFF
TGTGCCACCAGTGATCACACAGTTAGCGGGAGAGGTTTGTTCTTC
>TRBV6-6|TRBJ1-2|.|many
CASSYSANYGYTF
TGTGCCAGCAGTTACTCCGCTAACTATGGCTACACCTTC